The clone carrying this T cell receptor (beta chain) was observed a single time. Its antigen is unidentified. This record comes from a study of CD8+ T cells in alopecia areata. Study details: The share of scalp area affected provided the severity score for treated patients.

It was cDNA, reverse transcribed from extracted RNA, that served as the sequencing template. Only in-frame clones appear in the TCRdb table, and some are missing; sequencing was by immunoSEQ multiplex PCR. This table holds more than 200,000 clones, approximately 40% found once. Noted treatment: oral pan-JAK inhibitor, 5-10 mg twice daily. Study-wide points: It was observed that many expanded lesional clones persisted in scalp and blood during tofacitinib. Because one nonresponder was included, the link of baseline CD8+ expansion to response is considered uncertain.

Germline-derived CDR1 and CDR2 are MNHEY and SMNVEV (reference sequence). The CDR3 spans 16 residues. Germline trimming cut 5 bases from V and 2 bases from J; bases unmatched to any gene: 5. The sequencing here drew on CD4+ T cells sorted from blood, taken around week 37, from a patient treated with tofacitinib. The genes are TRBV27 and TRBJ2-3; 12 nucleotides agree with TRBD2. The TCR comes from a human donor with alopecia areata. CDR3 residues: CASSILAGGSTDTQYF. CDR3 in DNA: TGTGCCAGCAGTATCCTAGCGGGAGGGTCCACAGATACGCAGTATTTT.